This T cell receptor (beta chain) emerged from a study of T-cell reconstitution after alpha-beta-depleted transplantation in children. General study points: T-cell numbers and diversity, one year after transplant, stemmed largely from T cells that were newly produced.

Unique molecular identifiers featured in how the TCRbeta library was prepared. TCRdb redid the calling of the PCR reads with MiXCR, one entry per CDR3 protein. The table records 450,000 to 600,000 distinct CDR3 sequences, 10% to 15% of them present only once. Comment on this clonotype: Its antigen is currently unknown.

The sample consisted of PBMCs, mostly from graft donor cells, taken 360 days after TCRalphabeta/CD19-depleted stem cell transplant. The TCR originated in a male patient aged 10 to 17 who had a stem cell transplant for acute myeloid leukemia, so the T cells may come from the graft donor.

The CDR3 DNA is TGTGCCAGCAGCTTGTGGTTTGCCGGGAAGGAGACCCAGTACTTC. This translates into CASSLWFAGKETQYF. V usage is TRBV5-4 and J usage is TRBJ2-5; tentative D call: TRBD2 (5 bases). CDR1 SGHNT and CDR2 YYREEE come from the germline V gene (reference sequence). The CDR3 spans 15 residues. Trimming removed 1 base at V and 5 bases at J, with 15 bases between.